This T cell receptor (beta chain) appears in the sequencing data of a study of identical twins. Study-wide results and limits: Models underestimated how often monozygotic twins shared out-of-frame TCR alpha.

TCRdb redid the calling of the 5' RACE reads with MiXCR, one entry per CDR3 protein. The sample lists some 320,000 distinct CDR3 sequences, 10% to 15% occurring once. In this sample, this clonotype turned up many times. Antigen: not known. This CDR3 is 13 amino acids long. V lost 0 bases to trimming and J lost 8 bases, with 12 bases between them. In germline, CDR1 is SGHRS, CDR2 YFSETQ. This same sample was also part of a study on yellow fever vaccine responses in identical twins.

Sequencing was done on a sample of CD8+ T cells sorted from blood. The TCR was taken from a woman under 30 in good health. V is TRBV5-1 and J is TRBJ2-7; the D gene is possibly TRBD2 (5 bases). CDR3 sequence reads: CASSLVRGIKQYF. DNA of the CDR3: TGCGCCAGCAGCTTGGTTCGAGGGATTAAGCAGTACTTC.